These 24 T cell receptor beta chains were sequenced from one sample in a study of molecular identifiers for immune sequencing clone quantification. TCRdb used MiXCR to reprocess the PCR reads, holding one entry per CDR3 protein. The sample has approximately 680,000 distinct CDR3 sequences; about 25% are singletons. The specimen was naive CD8+ T cells from blood, with Jurkat cell RNA spiked in. As for subset: FACS-sorted CD8+CD4-CCR7+CD45RA+ naive T cells. These receptor sequences come from a human donor in good health. Some libraries in this study had Jurkat cell RNA spiked in.

This clonotype was seen ten or more times. The CDR3 sequence is CASRSGVLETQYF. The CDR3 coding sequence is TGTGCCAGCAGGTCAGGGGTTCTCGAGACCCAGTACTTC. The rearrangement joins TRBV6-5 to TRBJ2-5, with D perhaps matching TRBD1 (6 bases). The V end lost 6 bases, the J end lost 5 bases, and 13 bases lay between the germline ends. The CDR3 has 13 amino acids. Germline loops: CDR1 MNHEY, CDR2 SVGAGI.

The rearrangement uses TRBV12-3 or TRBV12-4 and TRBJ1-1; no reliable D call. The length of the CDR3 is 14 residues. Deletions cut 3 bases from V and 1 base from J, with 9 bases between. The CDR3 DNA is TGTGCCAGCAGTTTCCGCCAGGAGAACACTGAAGCTTTCTTT. It specifies CASSFRQENTEAFF.

The sample holds a few counts of this clonotype. The J gene is TRBJ2-7, the V gene TRBV28; weak D call: TRBD1 (6 bases). Germline CDR1 MDHEN, CDR2 SYDVKM. The CDR3 runs to 14 residues. Trimming removed 7 bases from V and 0 bases from J, with 13 bases in between. The chain's CDR3 is CASKARDNSYEQYF. The CDR3 DNA sequence: TGTGCCAGCAAAGCCCGGGACAACTCCTACGAGCAGTACTTC.

This clonotype appeared a few times. The gene calls are TRBV27 and TRBJ2-7; tentatively, D is TRBD1 (6 bases). Looked up from germline, CDR1 is MNHEY and CDR2 is SMNVEV (reference sequence). This CDR3 region has 14 residues. V dropped 6 bases and J dropped 4 bases, with 16 bases sitting between them. CDR3 protein: CASSPLDRTYEQYF. CDR3 nucleotide sequence: TGTGCCAGCAGCCCACTAGACAGGACTTACGAGCAGTACTTC.

This clonotype has a handful of counts. V gene TRBV7-9 combines with J gene TRBJ2-7, with D perhaps TRBD2 (5 bases). The germline gives CDR1 SEHNR, CDR2 FQNEAQ (reference sequence). CDR3 length equals 15 residues. V lost 4 bases, J lost 2 bases, and 15 bases lay in between. The CDR3 spells CASSSLSFGAYEQYF. DNA of the CDR3: TGTGCCAGCAGCTCCCTCTCGTTCGGGGCCTACGAGCAGTACTTC.

A remark on this clonotype: Mismatch with germline at one junction end may stem from a read error. The CDR3 here is CASSGGGSSHNEQFF. In nucleotides, the CDR3 is TGTGCCAGCAGTGGGGGGGGTAGCTCCCACAATGAGCAGTTCTTC. J is TRBJ2-1 and V is TRBV6-5; 7 bases agree with TRBD2. CDR1 is MNHEY and CDR2 is SVGAGI in the germline V gene. The CDR3 runs 15 residues.

V is TRBV18 and J is TRBJ2-3; 7 nucleotides match TRBD2. The V and J ends lost 2 bases and 8 bases, in that order; junction bases with no gene match: 28. The CDR3 consists of 21 residues. CDR1 is KGHSH and CDR2 is LQKENI in the germline V gene. This CDR3 is CASSPSFPAGSGTDLITTQYF. The CDR3 DNA reads as TGTGCCAGCTCACCATCTTTCCCAGCGGGATCCGGCACGGATCTTATCACTACGCAGTATTTT.

This clonotype has a handful of counts. The CDR3 bases are TGTGCCAGCAGCGTATACACGGGACAGGGAATGAACACTGAAGCTTTCTTT. Its protein product is CASSVYTGQGMNTEAFF. The genes are TRBV7-6 and TRBJ1-1; 9 bases line up with TRBD1. Trimming at V came to 5 bases and at J to 0 bases, leaving 10 bases not matched to a gene. The germline gives CDR1 SGHVS, CDR2 FNYEAQ. The CDR3 is 17 amino acids.

A remark on this clonotype: One end of the junction fails to match germline, which may point to a read error. J is TRBJ2-1 and V is TRBV11-2, with 10 positions matching TRBD2. CDR1 and CDR2 from the germline V gene are SGHAT and FQNNGV. This CDR3 spans 15 amino acids. CDR3 in DNA: TGTGCCAGCAGCCCCGGACTAGCGGCCCACAATGAACAGTTCTTC. Protein: CASSPGLAAHNEQFF.

The chain recombines TRBV18 with TRBJ2-3; 9 bases agree with TRBD2. The V segment lost 7 bases and the J segment 4 bases; nucleotides outside the gene matches: 9. Germline values: CDR1 KGHSH, CDR2 LQKENI. CDR3 size: 15 residues. The CDR3 DNA sequence: TGTGCCAGCTTACCGCCTAGCGGGATATCAGATACGCAGTATTTT. It specifies CASLPPSGISDTQYF.

Many counts were recorded for this clonotype. The J gene is TRBJ1-1, the V gene TRBV12-3 or TRBV12-4; no clear D gene. The V gene lost 3 bases and the J gene lost 2 bases, with 13 bases spanning the gap. The CDR3 has 15 amino acids. CDR3 nucleotides: TGTGCCAGCAGTTTGACGTTGATGACTAACACTGAAGCTTTCTTT. Residues: CASSLTLMTNTEAFF.

This clonotype was observed at least ten times. The V and J genes are TRBV28 and TRBJ2-4; TRBD1 aligns across 8 bases. With 2 bases clipped from V and 7 bases from J, the junction kept 4 bases outside the gene matches. Germline CDR1 MDHEN, CDR2 SYDVKM. This CDR3 has 14 residues. CDR3 DNA sequence: TGTGCCAGCAGTTTAGGACAGGGTATGAACATTCAGTACTTC. This sequence encodes CASSLGQGMNIQYF.

This clonotype was counted at least ten times. This chain links TRBV7-9 with TRBJ1-1; 7 bases are shared with TRBD1. From germline, CDR1 is SEHNR and CDR2 FQNEAQ (reference sequence). This CDR3 has 16 residues. The junction had 12 bases not matched to a gene; V was cut back by 4 bases and J by 4 bases. CDR3 residues: CASSSSGTAVATEAFF. CDR3 nucleotide sequence: TGTGCCAGCAGCTCATCCGGGACAGCAGTTGCCACTGAAGCTTTCTTT.

About this clonotype itself: This could be a read error, since a much larger clone is one nucleotide away. V usage is TRBV12-3 or TRBV12-4 and J usage is TRBJ2-5; a weak D match, TRBD1 (5 bases). The CDR3 is 14 residues long. The CDR3 region is CASSTDRNQKTQYF. Written as DNA, the CDR3 is TGTGCCAGCAGTACCGACAGAAACCAAAAGACCCAGTACTTC.

Regarding this clonotype: A much bigger clone sits one base away, suggesting this may be a read error. The chain combines TRBV28 with TRBJ2-7; 7 nucleotides line up with TRBD1. V was pared by 2 bases and J by 4 bases, with 8 bases of the junction left unmatched. Germline V gene sequence: CDR1 MDHEN, CDR2 SYDVKM. The CDR3 totals 15 residues. In DNA form, the CDR3 reads TGTGCCAGCAGTTTAAAATCTAGGGGGCTGTACGAGCAGTACTTC. It translates to CASSLKSRGLYEQYF.

This chain joins TRBV4-1 and TRBJ1-2, with D perhaps matching TRBD1 (5 bases). The germline V gene has CDR1 MGHRA and CDR2 YSYEKL. The CDR3 runs 15 residues. The V gene lost 0 bases and the J gene lost 3 bases, with 11 bases spanning the gap. The CDR3: CASSQEGGDYYGYTF. As DNA, the CDR3 is TGCGCCAGCAGCCAAGAAGGAGGGGACTACTATGGCTACACCTTC.

The CDR3 loop reads CASSPAQGARGDEQFF. CDR3 nucleotides: TGTGCCAGCAGCCCTGCACAGGGGGCGCGGGGGGATGAGCAGTTCTTC. The chain employs TRBV2 and TRBJ2-1, with a weak D call TRBD1 (9 bases). Germline values: CDR1 SNHLY, CDR2 FYNNEI. V was clipped by 6 bases and J by 8 bases, with 23 bases between them. This CDR3 is built from 16 residues. The whole variable domain, filled in from reference TRBV2 and TRBJ2-1, reads EPEVTQTPSHQVTQMGQEVILRCVPISNHLYFYWYRQILGQKVEFLVSFYNNEISEKSEIFDDQFSVERPDGSNFTLKIRSTKLEDSAMYFCASSPAQGARGDEQFFGPGTRLTVL.

This clonotype was recorded a few times. J is TRBJ1-1 and V is TRBV6-5; D gene unclear. CDR3 length: 13 amino acids. Germline CDR1 reads MNHEY; CDR2 reads SVGAGI. V lost 2 bases and J 8 bases, leaving 12 bases between the germline ends. The CDR3 protein is CASSYGIQQEAFF. The CDR3 region has the DNA TGTGCCAGCAGTTACGGTATTCAACAGGAAGCTTTCTTT.

In the case of this clonotype: A much more abundant neighbour one base away suggests this may be a read error. The chain is built from TRBV27 and TRBJ1-1; 7 bases are a match to TRBD1. The germline V gene encodes CDR1 MNHEY and CDR2 SMNVEV (reference sequence). This CDR3 is built from 14 residues. In DNA form, the CDR3 reads TGTGCCAACAGTCCACAGGGGATGAACACTGAAGCTTTCTTT. It translates to CANSPQGMNTEAFF.

This clonotype was picked up a small number of times. V usage is TRBV6-5 and J usage is TRBJ2-7, with D possibly being TRBD1 (7 bases). Germline CDR1 and CDR2: MNHEY and SVGAGI. V dropped 2 bases and J dropped 3 bases, with 11 bases sitting between them. The CDR3 runs 14 residues. The CDR3 sequence: CASSYGQEGYEQYF. CDR3 DNA sequence: TGTGCCAGCAGTTACGGACAGGAGGGCTACGAGCAGTACTTC.

This clonotype was found a few times. The CDR3 is CAWRPPGGYVYEQYF. The CDR3 region has the DNA TGTGCCTGGAGGCCCCCCGGGGGTTATGTCTACGAGCAGTACTTC. The chain uses TRBV30 and TRBJ2-7, with D possibly matching TRBD2 (6 bases). The V gene's germline CDR1 is GTSNPN and CDR2 SVGIG (reference sequence). The CDR3 runs to 15 residues. Trimming removed 3 bases at V and 3 bases at J, with 18 bases between.

This clonotype was recorded a few times. The chain is built from TRBV6-2 or TRBV6-3 and TRBJ2-5, with a possible D match to TRBD1 (6 bases). The CDR3 loop spans 17 amino acids. V shed 0 bases and J shed 5 bases, with 19 bases lying between them. Germline CDR1 and CDR2: MNHEY and SVGEGT. This chain's CDR3 is CASSYSHAATGYETQYF. The CDR3 DNA reads as TGTGCCAGCAGTTACTCCCACGCGGCCACAGGGTACGAGACCCAGTACTTC.

This clonotype occurred a few times. The chain is built from TRBV4-3 and TRBJ2-7; D might be TRBD1 (5 bases). V was pared by 4 bases and J by 4 bases, with 11 bases between. The germline V gene encodes CDR1 LGHNA and CDR2 YSLEER. The CDR3 covers 13 residues. CDR3 loop: CASSLFKGYEQYF. The CDR3 DNA follows: TGCGCCAGCAGCCTATTTAAGGGGTACGAGCAGTACTTC.

This clonotype was observed many times. The chain is built from TRBV7-9 and TRBJ1-1; D is unresolved. Looked up from germline, CDR1 is SEHNR and CDR2 is FQNEAQ (reference sequence). The CDR3 totals 12 residues. Trimming cost V 7 bases and J 4 bases, with 10 bases left between them. CDR3 in amino acids: CASTRVTTEAFF. The CDR3 nucleotides are TGTGCCAGCACTAGGGTGACCACTGAAGCTTTCTTT.